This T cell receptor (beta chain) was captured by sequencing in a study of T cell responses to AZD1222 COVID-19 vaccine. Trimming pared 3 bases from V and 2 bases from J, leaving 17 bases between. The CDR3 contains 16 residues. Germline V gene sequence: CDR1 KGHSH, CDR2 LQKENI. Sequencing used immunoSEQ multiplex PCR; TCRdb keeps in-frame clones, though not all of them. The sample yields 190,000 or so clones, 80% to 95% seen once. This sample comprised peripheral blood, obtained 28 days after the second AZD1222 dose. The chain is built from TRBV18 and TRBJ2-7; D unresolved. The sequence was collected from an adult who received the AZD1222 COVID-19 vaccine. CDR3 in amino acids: CASSPNPPGSTYEQYF. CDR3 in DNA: TGTGCCAGCTCACCCAATCCCCCCGGCTCTACCTACGAGCAGTACTTC.